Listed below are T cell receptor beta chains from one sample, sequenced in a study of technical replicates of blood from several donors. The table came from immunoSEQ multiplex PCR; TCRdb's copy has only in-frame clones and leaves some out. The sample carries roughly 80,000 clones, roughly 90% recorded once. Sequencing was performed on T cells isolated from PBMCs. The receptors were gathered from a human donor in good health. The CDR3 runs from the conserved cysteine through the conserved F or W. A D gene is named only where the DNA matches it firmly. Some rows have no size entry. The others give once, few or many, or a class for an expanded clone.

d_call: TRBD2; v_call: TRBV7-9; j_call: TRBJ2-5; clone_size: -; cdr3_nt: TGTGCCAGCAGCCCCGGACTAGCGGGAGGGGAGACCCAGTACTTC; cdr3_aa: CASSPGLAGGETQYF
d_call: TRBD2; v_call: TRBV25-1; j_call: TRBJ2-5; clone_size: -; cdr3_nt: TGTGCCAGCAGTTCATTACCTGGACTAGTCGTACAAGAGACCCAGTACTTC; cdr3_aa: CASSSLPGLVVQETQYF
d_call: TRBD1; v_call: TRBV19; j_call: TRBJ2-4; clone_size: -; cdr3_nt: TGTGCCAGTAGTGACTTAGGGGGCGCAAACATTCAGTACTTC; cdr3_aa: CASSDLGGANIQYF
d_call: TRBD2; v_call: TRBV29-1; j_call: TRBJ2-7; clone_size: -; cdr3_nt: TGCAGCGGCGGGACTAGCTCCTACGAGCAGTACTTC; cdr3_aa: CSGGTSSYEQYF
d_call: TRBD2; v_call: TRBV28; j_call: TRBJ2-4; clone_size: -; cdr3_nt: TGTGCCAGCAGTCCGCTACCAATAGCGGGAGGGACTAAAAACATTCAGTACTTC; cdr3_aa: CASSPLPIAGGTKNIQYF
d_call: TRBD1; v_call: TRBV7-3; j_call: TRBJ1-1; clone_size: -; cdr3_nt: TGTGCCAGCAGCCCAGAAGGACAGGTATCTGAAGCTTTCTTT; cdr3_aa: CASSPEGQVSEAFF
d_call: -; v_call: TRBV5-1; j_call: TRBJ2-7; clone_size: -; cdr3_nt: TGCGCCAGCAATAGGGGCCACGAGCAGTACTTC; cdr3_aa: CASNRGHEQYF
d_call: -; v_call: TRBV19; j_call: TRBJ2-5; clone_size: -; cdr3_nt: TGTGCCAGTAGGGACTCGCGCAGACGGCTGACCCAGTACTTC; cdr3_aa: CASRDSRRRLTQYF
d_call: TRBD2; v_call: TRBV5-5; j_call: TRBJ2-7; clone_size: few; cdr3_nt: TGTGCCAGCAGCTTTTCGCGGGAGTACGAGCAGTACTTC; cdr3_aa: CASSFSREYEQYF
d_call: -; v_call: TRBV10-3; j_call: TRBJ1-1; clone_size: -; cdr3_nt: TGTGCCATCAGTGAACCCCGACAGAACACTGAAGCTTTCTTT; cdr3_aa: CAISEPRQNTEAFF
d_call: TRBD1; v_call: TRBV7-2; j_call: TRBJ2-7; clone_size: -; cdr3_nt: TGTGCCAGCAGCCCCTGGACAGGGACCAACGAGCAGTACTTC; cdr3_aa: CASSPWTGTNEQYF
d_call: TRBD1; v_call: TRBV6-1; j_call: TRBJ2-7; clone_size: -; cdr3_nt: TGTGCCAGCAGTGAACCCTACAGGGGCGAGCAGTACTTC; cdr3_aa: CASSEPYRGEQYF
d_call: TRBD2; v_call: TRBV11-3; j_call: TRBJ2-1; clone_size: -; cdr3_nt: TGTGCCAGCAGCTCCTATAGCGGGAGTGAAAATGAGCAGTTCTTC; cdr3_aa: CASSSYSGSENEQFF